This TCR beta chain was obtained from a study of T cells after yellow fever vaccination. The junction had 4 bases not matched to a gene; V was cut back by 1 base and J by 1 base. Per germline, CDR1 SGHDN and CDR2 FVKESK. The CDR3 totals 16 residues. TCR cDNA was made by 5'RACE template switching, adding a universal primer site and UMIs. TCRdb recomputed calls from the 5' RACE reads with MiXCR, one row per CDR3 protein. The sample holds some 250,000 distinct CDR3 sequences; approximately 3.6% are singletons and the top ten take 15% to 20%. At least ten counts were recorded for this clonotype. The V and J genes are TRBV14 and TRBJ2-3, with 8 positions matching TRBD2. The material was PBMCs, obtained 15 days after the yellow fever booster vaccination. The origin of this receptor is a young man who received the YFV17D yellow fever vaccine. The DNA of the CDR3 is TGTGCCAGCAGCCAAGCCGGGAGGGGTGGCACAGATACGCAGTATTTT. This codes for CASSQAGRGGTDTQYF.